The next 26 T cell receptor beta chains were all read from a single sample in a study of OX40 agonist ivuxolimab in advanced cancers. This table comes from immunoSEQ multiplex PCR, and its TCRdb copy is limited to in-frame clones, with some not included. The sample has about 43,000 clones, approximately 83% seen once; the top ten hold 15%. Source: CD4+ or CD8+ T cells sorted from blood, taken in a trial of the OX40 agonist ivuxolimab. These receptors came from an adult with an advanced solid tumor such as melanoma, head and neck, liver or kidney cancer.

This clone was recorded only once. V is TRBV9 and J is TRBJ2-3; 10 nucleotides line up with TRBD1. V trimming: 4 bases; J trimming: 2 bases; junction bases outside the gene matches: 19. In germline, CDR1 is SGDLS, CDR2 YYNGEE. This CDR3 is 20 amino acids long. As DNA, the CDR3 is TGTGCCAGCAGCTCACGACCCGGGACAGGGGCCCGTCAAGCCACAGATACGCAGTATTTT. Translating it yields CASSSRPGTGARQATDTQYF.

V is TRBV27 and J is TRBJ2-2; perhaps TRBD1 as D (6 bases). CDR1 MNHEY and CDR2 SMNVEV come from the germline V gene (reference sequence). The V gene lost 4 bases and the J gene lost 0 bases, with 12 bases spanning the gap. The CDR3 totals 16 residues. CDR3 loop: CASSSPDSTNTGELFF. CDR3 DNA sequence: TGTGCCAGCAGTTCCCCGGACAGCACGAACACCGGGGAGCTGTTTTTT.

The rearrangement links TRBV5-4 to TRBJ1-2, with D perhaps matching TRBD1 (6 bases). The CDR3 consists of 13 residues. From germline, CDR1 is SGHNT and CDR2 YYREEE (reference sequence). V lost 0 bases to trimming and J lost 6 bases, with 9 bases between them. The DNA for the CDR3 is TGTGCCAGCAGCTTGGGGACAGCGGATGGCTACACCTTC. This translates into CASSLGTADGYTF.

The gene calls are TRBV7-9 and TRBJ1-2, with no clear D. Between the trimmed V and J ends, which lost 1 base and 0 bases, there was a span of 6 bases. The CDR3 sequence is 14 residues long. Germline CDR1 is SEHNR and CDR2 is FQNEAQ (reference sequence). The CDR3 region is CASSLGLSNYGYTF. The CDR3 DNA is TGTGCCAGCAGCTTAGGGTTATCTAACTATGGCTACACCTTC.

The chain is built from TRBV2 and TRBJ1-1; possible D gene TRBD1, 5 bases. Trimming took off 4 bases at V and 0 bases at J, with 15 bases between the two ends. The germline V gene has CDR1 SNHLY and CDR2 FYNNEI. The CDR3 covers 16 residues. The CDR3 spells CASSAGRDYLNTEAFF. CDR3 DNA sequence: TGTGCCAGCAGTGCCGGCAGGGATTATTTGAACACTGAAGCTTTCTTT.

The chain recombines TRBV19 with TRBJ1-4, with D unclear. V was clipped by 2 bases and J by 5 bases, with 18 bases between them. The germline V gene has CDR1 LNHDA and CDR2 SQIVND (reference sequence). The CDR3 sequence is 17 residues long. For the CDR3, the DNA is TGTGCCAGTAGTATATTCGCTTCCCTCGGGGTAAATGAAAAACTGTTTTTT. It encodes CASSIFASLGVNEKLFF. The variable domain in full, completed from reference TRBV19 and TRBJ1-4, reads DGGITQSPKYLFRKEGQNVTLSCEQNLNHDAMYWYRQDPGQGLRLIYYSQIVNDFQKGDIAEGYSVSREKKESFPLTVTSAQKNPTAFYLCASSIFASLGVNEKLFFGSGTQLSVL.

The sample holds one count of this clone. J is TRBJ2-3 and V is TRBV7-6, with 7 bases identical to TRBD2. Per germline, CDR1 SGHVS and CDR2 FNYEAQ. The CDR3 extends over 15 amino acids. The ends lost 4 bases at V and 2 bases at J; junction bases unmatched: 6. The CDR3 reads CASSWGEGYTDTQYF. The DNA of the CDR3 is TGTGCCAGCAGCTGGGGGGAGGGCTACACAGATACGCAGTATTTT. Drawing the rest from reference TRBV7-6 and TRBJ2-3, the complete variable domain is GAGVSQSPRYKVTKRGQDVALRCDPISGHVSLYWYRQALGQGPEFLTYFNYEAQQDKSGLPNDRFSAERPEGSISTLTIQRTEQRDSAMYRCASSWGEGYTDTQYFGPGTRLTVL.

The V gene is TRBV7-9, the J gene TRBJ2-7; no clear D. CDR1 is SEHNR, CDR2 FQNEAQ, per germline (reference sequence). This CDR3 comprises 16 residues. Trimming removed 1 base from V and 2 bases from J, with 15 bases in between. The CDR3: CASSLVVKLSPYEQYV. DNA for the CDR3: TGTGCCAGCAGCTTAGTCGTCAAGCTTTCTCCCTACGAGCAGTACGTC.

The rearrangement uses TRBV29-1 and TRBJ1-1; tentative D call: TRBD1 (5 bases). Germline values: CDR1 SQVTM, CDR2 ANQGSEA. The V gene lost 2 bases and the J gene lost 5 bases, with 27 bases spanning the gap. The CDR3 length is 18 residues. CDR3 DNA sequence: TGCAGCGTTGAAAGTCAGGGAGAAGAAAGACACCTACCGACTGAAGCTTTCTTT. This sequence encodes CSVESQGEERHLPTEAFF.

The V gene is TRBV6-5, the J gene TRBJ2-7; D remains unclear. Between the trimmed V and J ends, which lost 5 bases and 0 bases, there was a span of 5 bases. The V gene's germline CDR1 is MNHEY and CDR2 SVGAGI. The CDR3 extends over 12 amino acids. The CDR3 region has the DNA TGTGCCAGCAGTAGGGACTCCTACGAGCAGTACGTC. It is translated as CASSRDSYEQYV.

This chain joins TRBV28 and TRBJ2-2; D gene ambiguous. V lost 6 bases, J lost 3 bases, and 14 bases lay in between. The CDR3 extends over 15 amino acids. CDR1 is MDHEN, CDR2 SYDVKM, per germline. CDR3: CASRDGSDYTGELFF. CDR3 bases: TGTGCCAGCAGAGACGGAAGCGACTACACCGGGGAGCTGTTTTTT.

The chain has TRBV29-1 and TRBJ2-1, with D possibly TRBD1 on 6 matching bases. The V and J ends lost 4 bases and 1 base respectively, with 11 bases between them. This CDR3 has 14 amino acids. CDR1 is SQVTM and CDR2 is ANQGSEA in the germline V gene. The CDR3: CSVGTADSYNEQFF. The CDR3 region has the DNA TGCAGCGTTGGGACAGCCGATTCCTACAATGAGCAGTTCTTC.

This rearrangement joins TRBV7-3 to TRBJ2-3, with D hard to call. CDR3 size: 13 residues. Per the germline V gene, CDR1 is SGHTA and CDR2 is FQGTGA. V was clipped by 2 bases and J by 0 bases, with 3 bases between them. CDR3 amino acids: CASSLLSTDTQYF. In nucleotides, the CDR3 is TGTGCCAGCAGCTTACTGAGCACAGATACGCAGTATTTT.

V gene TRBV19 combines with J gene TRBJ2-1; possible D gene TRBD1, 5 bases. The germline gives CDR1 LNHDA, CDR2 SQIVND (reference sequence). The CDR3 runs 16 residues. V was shortened by 3 bases and J by 0 bases, with 12 bases between the two germline ends. The CDR3 is CASSIYRRGSYNEQFF. The DNA for the CDR3 is TGTGCCAGTAGTATTTATCGTAGGGGCTCCTACAATGAGCAGTTCTTC.

The CDR3 loop is CASSYSGRTQEETQYF. CDR3 in DNA: TGTGCCAGCAGTTACTCCGGTCGAACCCAGGAAGAGACCCAGTACTTC. V gene TRBV6-5 combines with J gene TRBJ2-5; D gene unclear. This CDR3 comprises 16 residues. The V gene lost 0 bases and the J gene lost 3 bases, with 14 bases spanning the gap. In germline, CDR1 is MNHEY, CDR2 SVGAGI.

This chain connects TRBV18 to TRBJ2-7; D might be TRBD2 (5 bases). Trimming removed 3 bases at V and 3 bases at J, with 6 bases between. The V gene's germline CDR1 is KGHSH and CDR2 LQKENI. The CDR3 covers 12 residues. CDR3 region: CASSPRDYEQYF. The CDR3 bases are TGTGCCAGCTCACCTCGGGACTACGAGCAGTACTTC. The complete variable domain, with remaining parts taken from reference TRBV18 and TRBJ2-7, reads NAGVMQNPRHLVRRRGQEARLRCSPMKGHSHVYWYRQLPEEGLKFMVYLQKENIIDESGMPKERFSAEFPKEGPSILRIQQVVRGDSAAYFCASSPRDYEQYFGPGTRLTVT.

This chain connects TRBV2 to TRBJ2-2; no clear D. This CDR3 contains 14 residues. Germline CDR1 SNHLY, CDR2 FYNNEI. V was pared by 5 bases and J by 0 bases, with 7 bases between. CDR3 sequence: CASSILANTGELFF. CDR3 DNA sequence: TGTGCCAGCAGTATACTTGCGAACACCGGGGAGCTGTTTTTT. Full variable domain (rest looked up from reference TRBV2 and TRBJ2-2): EPEVTQTPSHQVTQMGQEVILRCVPISNHLYFYWYRQILGQKVEFLVSFYNNEISEKSEIFDDQFSVERPDGSNFTLKIRSTKLEDSAMYFCASSILANTGELFFGEGSRLTVL.

V is TRBV2 and J is TRBJ1-3, with D maybe TRBD1 (5 bases). Germline CDR1 reads SNHLY; CDR2 reads FYNNEI. V was shortened by 7 bases and J by 0 bases, with 10 bases between the two germline ends. This CDR3 has 14 amino acids. The CDR3 nucleotides read TGTGCCAGCATTCCAGGGAGCTCTGGAAACACCATATATTTT. Translation: CASIPGSSGNTIYF.

The J gene is TRBJ2-7, the V gene TRBV21-1. TRBV21-1 is marked as a pseudogene. The CDR3 length is 13 residues. The CDR3 protein is CASSNQWTYEQYV. The CDR3, as DNA: TGTGCCAGCAGCAACCAATGGACCTACGAGCAGTACGTC.

The V and J genes are TRBV6-1 and TRBJ2-7; D remains ambiguous. The CDR3 contains 11 residues. V lost 5 bases and J lost 4, with 6 bases in between. Germline V gene lookup returns CDR1 MNHNS and CDR2 SASEGT. The CDR3 sequence is CASSFQYEQYV. The CDR3 nucleotides read TGTGCCAGCAGTTTCCAGTACGAGCAGTACGTC.

J is TRBJ2-1 and V is TRBV9; TRBD2 agrees at 10 bases. The junction had 5 bases not matched to a gene; V was cut back by 3 bases and J by 2 bases. The CDR3 spans 16 residues. Germline V CDR1 and CDR2: SGDLS, YYNGEE. In nucleotides, the CDR3 is TGTGCCAGCAGCGGTGCTAGCGGGAGCGCCTACAATGAGCAGTTCTTC. Translated: CASSGASGSAYNEQFF.

The J gene is TRBJ1-1, the V gene TRBV27; weak D call: TRBD1 (5 bases). Germline V gives CDR1 MNHEY, CDR2 SMNVEV (reference sequence). V lost 6 bases to trimming and J lost 1 base, with 12 bases between them. The CDR3 totals 14 residues. The CDR3 loop reads CASRAGTGNTEAFF. As DNA, the CDR3 is TGTGCCAGCAGGGCCGGGACCGGGAACACTGAAGCTTTCTTT.

The chain is built from TRBV5-5 and TRBJ2-2; 10 bases are shared with TRBD2. V lost 2 bases and J lost 6; bases outside the gene matches: 4. Germline V gene data show CDR1 as SGHKS and CDR2 as YYEKEE (reference sequence). This CDR3 has 15 residues. The CDR3, as DNA: TGTGCCAGCAGCTTCCTAGCGGGAGTCGCCGGGGAGCTGTTTTTT. This gives the protein CASSFLAGVAGELFF. The full variable domain, with the rest looked up from reference TRBV5-5 and TRBJ2-2, is DAGVTQSPTHLIKTRGQQVTLRCSPISGHKSVSWYQQVLGQGPQFIFQYYEKEERGRGNFPDRFSARQFPNYSSELNVNALLLGDSALYLCASSFLAGVAGELFFGEGSRLTVL.

The CDR3 region is CASSQERESSYNEQFF. The CDR3, as DNA: TGTGCCAGCAGCCAAGAGCGGGAGTCCTCCTACAATGAGCAGTTCTTC. J is TRBJ2-1 and V is TRBV4-2, with 7 bases fitting TRBD2. Germline CDR1 and CDR2: LGHNA and YNFKEQ. CDR3 size: 16 residues. V lost 0 bases to trimming and J lost 0 bases; unmatched junction nucleotides: 2.

About this clone: The same CDR3 arises from other DNA sequences in this sample as well. This sequence joins TRBV2 and TRBJ2-7; possibly TRBD1 for D (7 bases). The CDR3 length is 12 residues. Per the germline V gene, CDR1 is SNHLY and CDR2 is FYNNEI. Between the trimmed V and J ends, which lost 10 bases and 2 bases, there was a span of 12 bases. The CDR3 spells CANPGGTYEQYV. In nucleotides, the CDR3 is TGTGCCAACCCAGGGGGGACCTACGAGCAGTACGTC.

This chain joins TRBV6-1 and TRBJ1-5; D is possibly TRBD1 (6 bases). The ends were cut back, 10 bases at V and 4 bases at J, with 14 bases in the middle. In germline, CDR1 is MNHNS, CDR2 SASEGT. This CDR3 comprises 13 residues. In nucleotides, the CDR3 is TGTGCCATTTTAGGAGGGGGGAATCAGCCCCAGCATTTT. This gives the protein CAILGGGNQPQHF.